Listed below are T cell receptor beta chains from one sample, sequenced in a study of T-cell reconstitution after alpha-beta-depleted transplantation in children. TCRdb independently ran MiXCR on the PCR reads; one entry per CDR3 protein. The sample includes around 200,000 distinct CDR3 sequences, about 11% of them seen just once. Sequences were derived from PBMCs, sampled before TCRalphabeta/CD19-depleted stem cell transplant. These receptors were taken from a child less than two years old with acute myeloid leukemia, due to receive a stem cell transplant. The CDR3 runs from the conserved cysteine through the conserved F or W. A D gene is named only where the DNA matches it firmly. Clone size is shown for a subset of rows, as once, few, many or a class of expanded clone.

CDR3 protein: CASRPGQRIYGYTF
CDR3 DNA: TGTGCCAGCAGACCGGGACAGAGAATCTATGGCTACACCTTC
clone size: many
D gene: TRBD1
J gene: TRBJ1-2
V gene: TRBV28

CDR3 protein: CASSSQTGGHQPQHF
CDR3 DNA: TGTGCCAGCAGCTCTCAGACTGGGGGGCATCAGCCCCAGCATTTT
clone size: many
D gene: NA
J gene: TRBJ1-5
V gene: TRBV7-2

CDR3 protein: CASRRQAQETQYF
CDR3 DNA: TGTGCCAGCAGGAGACAGGCTCAAGAGACCCAGTACTTC
clone size: many
D gene: NA
J gene: TRBJ2-5
V gene: TRBV12-3/TRBV12-4

CDR3 protein: CASTSRNYEQYF
CDR3 DNA: TGTGCCAGCACCTCCCGGAACTACGAGCAGTACTTC
clone size: many
D gene: NA
J gene: TRBJ2-7
V gene: TRBV27

CDR3 protein: CASSGTPTNQPQHF
CDR3 DNA: TGTGCCAGCAGCGGGACACCGACTAATCAGCCCCAGCATTTT
clone size: few
D gene: NA
J gene: TRBJ1-5
V gene: TRBV21-1

CDR3 protein: CASSLVVGSQYEQYF
CDR3 DNA: TGTGCCAGCAGCTTAGTGGTCGGGAGTCAATACGAGCAGTACTTC
clone size: NA
D gene: NA
J gene: TRBJ2-7
V gene: TRBV7-2

CDR3 protein: CASSFGSLTTYEQYF
CDR3 DNA: TGCGCCAGCAGCTTTGGCAGCCTAACAACCTACGAGCAGTACTTC
clone size: many
D gene: NA
J gene: TRBJ2-7
V gene: TRBV5-1

CDR3 protein: CASSLPTQPQHF
CDR3 DNA: TGTGCCAGCAGTTTACCCACCCAGCCCCAGCATTTT
clone size: many
D gene: NA
J gene: TRBJ1-5
V gene: TRBV12-3/TRBV12-4

CDR3 protein: CSAVRADQPQHF
CDR3 DNA: TGCAGTGCTGTCAGGGCTGATCAGCCCCAGCATTTT
clone size: NA
D gene: NA
J gene: TRBJ1-5
V gene: TRBV20-1

CDR3 protein: CSGQGGKTLSGNTIYF
CDR3 DNA: TGCAGTGGGCAGGGGGGGAAAACTCTCTCTGGAAACACCATATATTTT
clone size: NA
D gene: TRBD1
J gene: TRBJ1-3
V gene: TRBV20-1

CDR3 protein: CASSYRGPSYEQYF
CDR3 DNA: TGTGCCAGCAGTTACAGGGGCCCATCCTACGAGCAGTACTTC
clone size: NA
D gene: NA
J gene: TRBJ2-7
V gene: TRBV6-5

CDR3 protein: CAISESVEGRFF
CDR3 DNA: TGTGCCATCAGTGAGTCAGTGGAGGGCCGATTCTTC
clone size: many
D gene: NA
J gene: TRBJ2-1
V gene: TRBV10-3

CDR3 protein: CASSARASGRGTDTQYF
CDR3 DNA: TGTGCCAGCAGCGCCAGGGCCAGCGGGAGGGGCACAGATACGCAGTATTTT
clone size: NA
D gene: TRBD2
J gene: TRBJ2-3
V gene: TRBV2

CDR3 protein: CASSSETGRLGNQPQHF
CDR3 DNA: TGTGCCAGTAGTAGTGAGACAGGCAGGTTGGGCAATCAGCCCCAGCATTTT
clone size: NA
D gene: NA
J gene: TRBJ1-5
V gene: TRBV19

CDR3 protein: CSARPPGQLNNSPLHF
CDR3 DNA: TGCAGTGCTAGGCCTCCGGGACAGTTAAATAATTCACCCCTCCACTTT
clone size: many
D gene: TRBD1
J gene: TRBJ1-6
V gene: TRBV20-1

CDR3 protein: CASSQTGQNNYGYTF
CDR3 DNA: TGCGCCAGCAGCCAAACGGGCCAGAACAACTATGGCTACACCTTC
clone size: many
D gene: NA
J gene: TRBJ1-2
V gene: TRBV4-3

CDR3 protein: CASSQDAQRLRGGELFF
CDR3 DNA: TGTGCCAGCAGCCAAGATGCCCAGCGGCTGCGTGGCGGGGAGCTGTTTTTT
clone size: many
D gene: NA
J gene: TRBJ2-2
V gene: TRBV3-1

CDR3 protein: CASSLGQGLAGNEQFF
CDR3 DNA: TGTGCCAGCAGCTTAGGTCAGGGACTAGCGGGGAATGAGCAGTTCTTC
clone size: many
D gene: TRBD2
J gene: TRBJ2-1
V gene: TRBV7-6

CDR3 protein: CASSFGETQQFF
CDR3 DNA: TGCGCCAGCAGCTTTGGGGAAACCCAGCAGTTCTTC
clone size: many
D gene: NA
J gene: TRBJ2-1
V gene: TRBV5-1

CDR3 protein: CASSYERARAGELFF
CDR3 DNA: TGTGCCAGCAGTTACGAGCGGGCCCGCGCCGGGGAGCTGTTTTTT
clone size: many
D gene: NA
J gene: TRBJ2-2
V gene: TRBV7-8

CDR3 protein: CASSSPVAGEQYF
CDR3 DNA: TGTGCCAGCAGCTCACCCGTTGCGGGCGAGCAGTACTTC
clone size: many
D gene: NA
J gene: TRBJ2-7
V gene: TRBV7-9

CDR3 protein: CASSNGGKETQYF
CDR3 DNA: TGTGCCAGCAGTAATGGCGGAAAGGAGACCCAGTACTTC
clone size: many
D gene: NA
J gene: TRBJ2-5
V gene: TRBV28

CDR3 protein: CASSLDGTGSPEAFF
CDR3 DNA: TGCGCCAGCAGCTTGGATGGGACAGGTTCGCCTGAAGCTTTCTTT
clone size: many
D gene: TRBD1
J gene: TRBJ1-1
V gene: TRBV5-1

CDR3 protein: CASTPWGAKNIQYF
CDR3 DNA: TGTGCCAGCACCCCGTGGGGAGCCAAAAACATTCAGTACTTC
clone size: many
D gene: NA
J gene: TRBJ2-4
V gene: TRBV2

CDR3 protein: CASSPLSGNTIYF
CDR3 DNA: TGTGCCAGCAGCCCCCTCTCTGGAAACACCATATATTTT
clone size: many
D gene: NA
J gene: TRBJ1-3
V gene: TRBV12-3/TRBV12-4

CDR3 protein: CASSSKGASTDTQYF
CDR3 DNA: TGCGCCAGCAGCTCTAAGGGAGCTAGCACAGATACGCAGTATTTT
clone size: many
D gene: NA
J gene: TRBJ2-3
V gene: TRBV5-1

CDR3 protein: CASSYGYHTEAFF
CDR3 DNA: TGTGCCAGCAGTTACGGGTATCACACTGAAGCTTTCTTT
clone size: many
D gene: NA
J gene: TRBJ1-1
V gene: TRBV6-2/TRBV6-3

CDR3 protein: CASSFTSGLYNEQFF
CDR3 DNA: TGTGCCAGCAGCTTCACTAGCGGGTTATACAATGAGCAGTTCTTC
clone size: NA
D gene: TRBD2
J gene: TRBJ2-1
V gene: TRBV12-3/TRBV12-4

CDR3 protein: CASSLKGRETQYF
CDR3 DNA: TGTGCCAGCAGCTTGAAAGGGAGAGAGACCCAGTACTTC
clone size: large
D gene: NA
J gene: TRBJ2-5
V gene: TRBV5-6

CDR3 protein: CASRSSGTGPYEQYF
CDR3 DNA: TGTGCCAGCAGGTCCTCCGGGACAGGTCCCTACGAGCAGTACTTC
clone size: many
D gene: TRBD1
J gene: TRBJ2-7
V gene: TRBV6-5

CDR3 protein: CASSLNAGQYNEQFF
CDR3 DNA: TGCGCCAGCAGCTTGAATGCGGGCCAGTACAATGAGCAGTTCTTC
clone size: few
D gene: NA
J gene: TRBJ2-1
V gene: TRBV5-1

CDR3 protein: CASIGTAQETQYF
CDR3 DNA: TGCGCCAGCATCGGAACCGCACAAGAGACCCAGTACTTC
clone size: many
D gene: NA
J gene: TRBJ2-5
V gene: TRBV5-1

CDR3 protein: CASRQGTGGLYEQYF
CDR3 DNA: TGTGCCAGCAGACAAGGAACAGGGGGCCTCTACGAGCAGTACTTC
clone size: many
D gene: TRBD1
J gene: TRBJ2-7
V gene: TRBV3-1

CDR3 protein: CAISGLLGAQETRYF
CDR3 DNA: TGTGCCATCAGTGGCCTACTAGGGGCCCAAGAGACCCGGTACTTC
clone size: NA
D gene: NA
J gene: TRBJ2-5
V gene: TRBV10-3

CDR3 protein: CSARGLAGFNEQFF
CDR3 DNA: TGCAGTGCGAGGGGACTAGCGGGATTTAATGAGCAGTTCTTC
clone size: many
D gene: TRBD2
J gene: TRBJ2-1
V gene: TRBV20-1

CDR3 protein: CSAEGQGGEKLFF
CDR3 DNA: TGCAGTGCGGAGGGACAGGGGGGCGAAAAACTGTTTTTT
clone size: NA
D gene: TRBD1
J gene: TRBJ1-4
V gene: TRBV20-1

CDR3 protein: CASSLAQGRDTEAFF
CDR3 DNA: TGTGCCAGCAGTTTAGCGCAGGGCCGGGACACTGAAGCTTTCTTT
clone size: many
D gene: NA
J gene: TRBJ1-1
V gene: TRBV12-3/TRBV12-4

CDR3 protein: CASRDRALLYEQYF
CDR3 DNA: TGTGCCAGCAGGGACCGGGCTCTTCTCTACGAGCAGTACTTC
clone size: NA
D gene: NA
J gene: TRBJ2-7
V gene: TRBV11-2

CDR3 protein: CASKGTGGAERDF
CDR3 DNA: TGTGCCAGTAAGGGGACAGGGGGCGCGGAACGGGATTTT
clone size: many
D gene: TRBD1
J gene: TRBJ2-3
V gene: TRBV19

CDR3 protein: CASSVYRQLSSGANVLTF
CDR3 DNA: TGTGCCAGCAGTGTCTACAGGCAATTAAGCTCTGGGGCCAACGTCCTGACTTTC
clone size: many
D gene: NA
J gene: TRBJ2-6
V gene: TRBV2

CDR3 protein: CASSFSAVTDTQYF
CDR3 DNA: TGTGCCAGCAGCTTTTCGGCTGTGACAGATACGCAGTATTTT
clone size: many
D gene: NA
J gene: TRBJ2-3
V gene: TRBV7-9

CDR3 protein: CASSLLGLADTDTQYF
CDR3 DNA: TGTGCCAGCAGCTTACTGGGACTAGCGGACACAGATACGCAGTATTTT
clone size: many
D gene: TRBD2
J gene: TRBJ2-3
V gene: TRBV7-2

CDR3 protein: CASSFVGGPRDYGYTF
CDR3 DNA: TGTGCCAGCAGTTTTGTAGGAGGCCCTAGGGACTATGGCTACACCTTC
clone size: many
D gene: NA
J gene: TRBJ1-2
V gene: TRBV12-3/TRBV12-4

CDR3 protein: CSVRGVAKETQYF
CDR3 DNA: TGCAGCGTGCGGGGGGTAGCGAAGGAGACCCAGTACTTC
clone size: many
D gene: TRBD2
J gene: TRBJ2-5
V gene: TRBV29-1

CDR3 protein: CASSMQGFNGYTF
CDR3 DNA: TGTGCCAGCAGCATGCAGGGGTTCAATGGCTACACCTTC
clone size: many
D gene: NA
J gene: TRBJ1-2
V gene: TRBV2

CDR3 protein: CASSTIAPYNEQFF
CDR3 DNA: TGTGCCAGCAGTACCATAGCGCCTTACAATGAGCAGTTCTTC
clone size: many
D gene: NA
J gene: TRBJ2-1
V gene: TRBV6-1

CDR3 protein: CSARDESTDTQYF
CDR3 DNA: TGCAGTGCTAGAGACGAGAGCACAGATACGCAGTATTTT
clone size: many
D gene: NA
J gene: TRBJ2-3
V gene: TRBV20-1

CDR3 protein: CASSEWGTSGNEQFF
CDR3 DNA: TGTGCCAGCAGTGAATGGGGGACTAGCGGGAATGAGCAGTTCTTC
clone size: many
D gene: TRBD2
J gene: TRBJ2-1
V gene: TRBV2

CDR3 protein: CASSLGSWYEQYF
CDR3 DNA: TGTGCCAGCAGCCTCGGGAGTTGGTACGAGCAGTACTTC
clone size: many
D gene: NA
J gene: TRBJ2-7
V gene: TRBV7-8

CDR3 protein: CASSYSGGGRDTQYF
CDR3 DNA: TGTGCCAGCAGTTACTCCGGCGGAGGGAGAGATACGCAGTATTTT
clone size: many
D gene: NA
J gene: TRBJ2-3
V gene: TRBV6-5

CDR3 protein: CASSLDSGGTGELFF
CDR3 DNA: TGTGCCAGCAGTCTGGATAGCGGTGGCACCGGGGAGCTGTTTTTT
clone size: NA
D gene: NA
J gene: TRBJ2-2
V gene: TRBV3-1

CDR3 protein: CASSLSWPGADTQYF
CDR3 DNA: TGTGCCAGCAGTTTATCGTGGCCAGGGGCAGATACGCAGTATTTT
clone size: many
D gene: NA
J gene: TRBJ2-3
V gene: TRBV12-3/TRBV12-4